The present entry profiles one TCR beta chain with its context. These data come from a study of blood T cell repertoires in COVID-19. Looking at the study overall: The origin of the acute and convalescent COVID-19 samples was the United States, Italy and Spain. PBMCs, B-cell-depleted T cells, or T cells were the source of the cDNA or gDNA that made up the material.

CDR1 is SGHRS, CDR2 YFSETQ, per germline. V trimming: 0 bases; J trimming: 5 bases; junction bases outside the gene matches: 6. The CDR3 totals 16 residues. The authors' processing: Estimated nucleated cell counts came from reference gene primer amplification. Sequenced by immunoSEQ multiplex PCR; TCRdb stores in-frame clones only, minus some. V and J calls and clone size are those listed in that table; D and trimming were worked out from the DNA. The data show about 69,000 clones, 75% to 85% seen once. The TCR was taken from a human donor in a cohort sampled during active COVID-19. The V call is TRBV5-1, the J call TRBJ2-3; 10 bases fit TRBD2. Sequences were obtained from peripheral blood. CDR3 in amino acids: CASSLGLAGEIDTQYF. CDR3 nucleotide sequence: TGCGCCAGCAGCTTGGGTCTAGCGGGAGAAATAGATACGCAGTATTTT.